Below, 28 T cell receptor beta chains from the same sample are listed, as sequenced in a study of Graves' ophthalmopathy and Graves' hyperthyroidism. As the template, RNA transcripts were used to amplify TCR beta CDR3 regions. Second-round multiplex PCR followed a first-round RT-PCR using HTBI primers. TCRdb independently ran MiXCR on the multiplex PCR reads; one entry per CDR3 protein. The sample has approximately 700,000 distinct CDR3 sequences, roughly 39% seen once; the top ten hold around 3%. The sample taken for sequencing was peripheral blood. Receptors were obtained from an adult man with Graves' ophthalmopathy.

This clonotype was seen many times. This sequence joins TRBV19 and TRBJ1-4; D remains ambiguous. The CDR3 totals 17 residues. V was clipped by 4 bases and J by 0 bases, with 15 bases between them. Germline values: CDR1 LNHDA, CDR2 SQIVND (reference sequence). CDR3 amino acids: CASSTLGVGATNEKLFF. In nucleotides, the CDR3 is TGTGCCAGTAGTACCCTTGGGGTTGGAGCAACTAATGAAAAACTGTTTTTT.

In this sample, this clonotype turned up many times. The genes are TRBV10-3 and TRBJ1-5; TRBD1 might be the D (5 bases). Deletions cut 4 bases from V and 11 bases from J, with 12 bases between. The CDR3 loop spans 12 amino acids. Germline CDR1 and CDR2: ENHRY and SYGVKD. The CDR3 DNA follows: TGTGCCATCAGTGGGGGACCTGAGGCCCAGCATTTT. This codes for CAISGGPEAQHF.

This clonotype has a single count. V usage is TRBV11-1 and J usage is TRBJ1-1, with no clear D. Germline-derived CDR1 and CDR2 are SGHAT and FQDESV (reference sequence). Trimming took 5 bases from V and 9 from J, leaving 13 bases between them. This CDR3 is built from 12 residues. The CDR3 DNA is TGTGCCAGCAGCATCCCGGACGGACAAGCTTTCTTT. It encodes CASSIPDGQAFF.

As to this clonotype: This may be a read error, as it is one base from a much larger clone. This chain joins TRBV11-3 and TRBJ2-5; D is undetermined. This CDR3 is built from 15 residues. Looked up from germline, CDR1 is SGHNT and CDR2 is YENEEA. CDR3 nucleotides: TGTGCCAGCAGCATGAGGACCCCCGGGCAAGAGACCCGGTACTTC. This codes for CASSMRTPGQETRYF.

This clonotype came up many times. CDR3: CASSQQDRVRETQYF. DNA of the CDR3: TGTGCCAGCAGCCAACAGGACAGGGTGCGGGAGACCCAGTACTTC. The chain employs TRBV7-9 and TRBJ2-5, with 8 nucleotides matching TRBD1. The CDR3 runs to 15 residues. V trimming: 5 bases; J trimming: 5 bases; junction bases outside the gene matches: 10. Germline V gene lookup returns CDR1 SEHNR and CDR2 FQNEAQ (reference sequence).

The sample holds many counts of this clonotype. The rearrangement uses TRBV5-5 and TRBJ1-1; D gene unclear. Germline values: CDR1 SGHKS, CDR2 YYEKEE (reference sequence). Trimming stripped 0 bases from V and 4 bases from J, with 7 bases between. The CDR3 runs to 13 residues. CDR3 in DNA: TGTGCCAGCAGCTTGGATTACACCACTGAAGCTTTCTTT. Protein: CASSLDYTTEAFF.

Comments on this clonotype: A much larger clone lies one base from this, so it may be a read error. The chain carries TRBV19 and TRBJ1-3; D perhaps matches TRBD1 (5 bases). This CDR3 region has 14 residues. Per the germline V gene, CDR1 is LNHDA and CDR2 is SQIVND (reference sequence). For the CDR3, the DNA is TGTACCAGTAGTATAGGGGCCGATGGAAACACCATATATTTT. This codes for CTSSIGADGNTIYF.

A word on this clonotype: A read error is possible here, since a much larger clone lies one base away. The chain employs TRBV11-1 and TRBJ2-5; 9 bases are a match to TRBD2. Germline lookup yields CDR1 SGHAT and CDR2 FQDESV (reference sequence). With 3 bases clipped from V and 7 bases from J, the junction kept 6 bases outside the gene matches. The CDR3 extends over 14 amino acids. The CDR3 DNA sequence: TGTGCCAGCAGCTTTAGCGGGAGTGAGGGGACCCAGTACTTC. It codes for CASSFSGSEGTQYF.

Concerning this clonotype itself: The junction differs from germline at one of its ends, possibly a read error. CDR3 in DNA: TGTGCCAGCAGTTACTCGGTAGTCCGGGGTAATTCACCCCTCCACTTT. Translated, it gives CASSYSVVRGNSPLHF. The V and J genes are TRBV10-2 and TRBJ1-6; D call uncertain. CDR1 and CDR2 from the germline V gene are WSHSY and SAAADI. The CDR3 runs to 16 residues.

The rearrangement links TRBV4-2 to TRBJ1-1; 8 positions match TRBD1. Per germline, CDR1 LGHNA and CDR2 YNFKEQ. The V and J ends lost 1 base and 8 bases, in that order; junction bases with no gene match: 3. The CDR3 runs 13 residues. The CDR3, as DNA: TGTGCCAGCAGCCAAGGGGCAGGGGGCGAAGCTTTCTTT. Its translation is CASSQGAGGEAFF.

On this clonotype itself: This may come from a read error, since a much larger clone is one base off. The CDR3 carries no conserved terminal phenylalanine or tryptophan, so it likely arises from a read error. The CDR3 region is CASSLTGGPQETQYV. CDR3 bases: TGCGCCAGCAGCTTGACAGGCGGACCGCAAGAGACCCAGTACGTC. V gene TRBV5-1 combines with J gene TRBJ2-5; possible D gene TRBD1, 5 bases. The germline V gene has CDR1 SGHRS and CDR2 YFSETQ. The V end lost 1 base, the J end lost 2 bases, and 12 bases lay between the germline ends. The CDR3 covers 15 residues.

This rearrangement joins TRBV2 to TRBJ2-7; TRBD1 might be the D (6 bases). Germline CDR1 and CDR2: SNHLY and FYNNEI. This CDR3 is 11 amino acids long. With 3 bases removed from V and 6 bases from J, the gap between germline ends came to 6 bases. For the CDR3, the DNA is TGTGCCAGCAGTGAGGACAGCGAGCAGTACTTC. It encodes CASSEDSEQYF.

In this sample, this clonotype turned up many times. The chain uses TRBV24-1 and TRBJ1-2, with D unclear. Germline CDR1 and CDR2: KGHDR and SFDVKD. This CDR3 contains 12 residues. V lost 0 bases and J lost 3, with 1 base in between. The CDR3 coding sequence is TGTGCCACCAGTGATTTGGACTATGGCTACACCTTC. It codes for CATSDLDYGYTF.

About this clonotype itself: A single base separates this from a much larger clone, so it may be a read error. The J gene is TRBJ1-4, the V gene TRBV4-3; the D is unclear. The germline V and J ends were trimmed by 0 bases and 10 bases, with 9 bases remaining between them. CDR1 is LGHNA, CDR2 YSLEER, per germline. The CDR3 extends over 13 amino acids. Here the CDR3 DNA reads TGCGCCAGCAGCCAAGAATCGGGATCAAAACTGTTTTTT. It translates to CASSQESGSKLFF.

Remarks on this clonotype: This may stem from a read error, because a much larger clone lies one nucleotide away. The rearrangement links TRBV7-9 to TRBJ2-5, with 8 bases identical to TRBD2. From germline, CDR1 is SEHNR and CDR2 FQNEAQ (reference sequence). CDR3 length: 17 residues. The V segment lost 0 bases and the J segment 5 bases; nucleotides outside the gene matches: 11. Here the CDR3 reads CASSLAVAGFDGETQYF. The CDR3 nucleotides read TGTGCCAGCAGCTTAGCTGTAGCGGGGTTCGATGGGGAGACCCAGTACTTC.

This clonotype was seen only a few times. This sequence joins TRBV7-8 and TRBJ2-7; D is perhaps TRBD1 (9 bases). The DNA end is a closer match to TRBJ2-5, so the J assignment may be wrong. This CDR3 has 17 amino acids. Germline values: CDR1 SGHVS, CDR2 FQNEAQ. Written as DNA, the CDR3 is TGTGCCAGCAGCTTAGCTAGCGGGACAGGGAGTTGGGAGACCCAGTACTTC. Its translation: CASSLASGTGSWETQYF.

The CDR3 DNA reads as TGTGCCAGCAGCTTGGTTTCGGGGTGGTACCAAGAGACCCAGTACTTC. Translation gives CASSLVSGWYQETQYF. The rearrangement joins TRBV5-5 to TRBJ2-5; D may be TRBD2 (5 bases). This CDR3 is built from 16 residues. CDR1 is SGHKS and CDR2 is YYEKEE in the germline V gene (reference sequence). V dropped 0 bases and J dropped 0 bases, with 12 bases sitting between them. Full variable domain (missing parts from reference TRBV5-5 and TRBJ2-5): DAGVTQSPTHLIKTRGQQVTLRCSPISGHKSVSWYQQVLGQGPQFIFQYYEKEERGRGNFPDRFSARQFPNYSSELNVNALLLGDSALYLCASSLVSGWYQETQYFGPGTRLLVL.

This chain links TRBV7-9 with TRBJ2-5; 7 bases fit TRBD1. The ends lost 4 bases at V and 4 bases at J; junction bases unmatched: 6. The germline V gene encodes CDR1 SEHNR and CDR2 FQNEAQ (reference sequence). This CDR3 region has 14 residues. CDR3 nucleotides: TGTGCCAGCAGCTGGGCATCAGGGGGAGAGACCCAGTACTTC. Encoded protein: CASSWASGGETQYF. The full variable domain, completed using reference TRBV7-9 and TRBJ2-5, is DTGVSQNPRHKITKRGQNVTFRCDPISEHNRLYWYRQTLGQGPEFLTYFQNEAQLEKSRLLSDRFSAERPKGSFSTLEIQRTEQGDSAMYLCASSWASGGETQYFGPGTRLLVL.

Worth noting for this clonotype: This is likely a read error, given that the CDR3 carries no conserved phenylalanine or tryptophan at its end. V usage is TRBV5-1 and J usage is TRBJ2-5; D unresolved. The CDR3 length is 16 residues. Germline V gene lookup returns CDR1 SGHRS and CDR2 YFSETQ. V was cut by 4 bases and J by 9 bases, with 25 bases left in between. CDR3 in DNA: TGCGCCAGCAGCCTCTACGGAGAAGATAGCAATCAGCCCCAGTACGTC. It is translated as CASSLYGEDSNQPQYV.

In this sample, this clonotype turned up a few times. The chain has TRBV7-3 and TRBJ2-2; TRBD2 agrees at 13 bases. Looked up from germline, CDR1 is SGHTA and CDR2 is FQGTGA. The CDR3 is 15 amino acids. V lost 3 bases to trimming and J lost 6 bases; unmatched junction nucleotides: 1. CDR3 nucleotides: TGTGCCAGCAGCTTGGGACTAGCGGGGTCCGGGGAGCTGTTTTTT. Amino acid sequence: CASSLGLAGSGELFF.

This clonotype was detected many times. The V gene is TRBV7-9, the J gene TRBJ2-5; D not certain. This CDR3 is built from 12 residues. V gave up 5 bases and J gave up 8 bases, with 12 bases separating them. Germline V gene sequence: CDR1 SEHNR, CDR2 FQNEAQ (reference sequence). The CDR3 region is CASSLEPLTQYF. In DNA form, the CDR3 reads TGTGCCAGCAGCCTAGAACCCCTTACCCAGTACTTC.

This clonotype has a count of ten or more. The chain joins TRBV2 to TRBJ1-1, with 11 bases identical to TRBD1. This CDR3 is built from 15 residues. The V segment lost 6 bases and the J segment 4 bases; nucleotides outside the gene matches: 7. Germline CDR1 and CDR2: SNHLY and FYNNEI. CDR3: CASSPDRGLITEAFF. The CDR3 DNA follows: TGTGCCAGCAGCCCGGACAGGGGGCTAATCACTGAAGCTTTCTTT.

This clonotype appeared many times. For the CDR3, the DNA is TGTGCCAGCGGCGTGTCGGACGAGCAGTACTTC. It specifies CASGVSDEQYF. The J gene is TRBJ2-7, the V gene TRBV7-8; D remains unclear. The V end lost 8 bases, the J end lost 5 bases, and 10 bases lay between the germline ends. Per germline, CDR1 SGHVS and CDR2 FQNEAQ. The CDR3 is made up of 11 amino acids.

The chain recombines TRBV12-5 with TRBJ2-6, with D possibly matching TRBD1 (6 bases). The CDR3 spans 17 residues. CDR1 and CDR2 (germline): LGHNT, FRNRAP. Trimming took off 0 bases at V and 4 bases at J, with 13 bases between the two ends. The CDR3: CASGLVLSGAGANVLTF. CDR3 DNA: TGTGCTAGTGGTTTGGTACTGTCAGGGGCCGGGGCCAACGTCCTGACTTTC.

The CDR3 coding sequence is TGCGCCAGCAGCTCCCTTATTTGGGCGGGTACGTCTGGGGCCAACGTCCTGACTTTC. This sequence encodes CASSSLIWAGTSGANVLTF. The chain couples TRBV5-1 to TRBJ2-6, with a possible D match to TRBD2 (5 bases). The CDR3 runs 19 residues. CDR1 is SGHRS, CDR2 YFSETQ, per germline. The V end was cut by 3 bases, the J end by 1 base, with 20 bases between.

The genes are TRBV19 and TRBJ2-3; either TRBD1 or TRBD2 may fit D (5 bases each). The CDR3 is made up of 14 amino acids. Between the trimmed V and J ends, which lost 7 bases and 2 bases, there was a span of 13 bases. Looked up from germline, CDR1 is LNHDA and CDR2 is SQIVND (reference sequence). DNA for the CDR3: TGTGCCAGTAACGACTGGGACCACACAGATACGCAGTATTTT. Amino acids: CASNDWDHTDTQYF.

This chain links TRBV10-3 with TRBJ1-2; tentatively, D is TRBD1 (6 bases). The CDR3 is 13 residues long. Trimming left V 5 bases short and J 3 bases short, with 10 bases between. CDR1 ENHRY and CDR2 SYGVKD come from the germline V gene. CDR3 nucleotides: TGTGCCATCAGTACAGGGTCTCACTATGGCTACACCTTC. Protein product: CAISTGSHYGYTF.

In its sample, this clonotype was seen many times. The chain uses TRBV5-1 and TRBJ1-2; 10 bases are shared with TRBD1. Looked up from germline, CDR1 is SGHRS and CDR2 is YFSETQ. The CDR3 covers 15 residues. Trimming removed 4 bases from V and 4 bases from J; junction bases left unmatched: 7. The CDR3 protein is CASSDDRGPLYGYTF. In DNA form, the CDR3 reads TGCGCCAGCAGCGATGACAGGGGGCCACTCTATGGCTACACCTTC.